These 13 T cell receptor beta chains came from one sample sequenced in a study of blood T cell repertoires in COVID-19. Profiling relied on immunoSEQ multiplex PCR, and the TCRdb table lists in-frame clones only, not all of them. The table has 250,000 to 300,000 clones, 89% seen once. Material: peripheral blood. All receptors come from a woman in her forties who had recovered from COVID-19.

The chain combines TRBV18 with TRBJ2-6, with 12 bases aligning to TRBD2. CDR3 length: 20 amino acids. Trimming removed 1 base from V and 1 base from J; junction bases left unmatched: 8. Germline V CDR1 and CDR2: KGHSH, LQKENI. The CDR3 DNA is TGTGCCAGCTCACCACAGCTAGCGGGAGGGAGTTGGTCTGGGGCCAACGTCCTGACTTTC. Amino acid sequence: CASSPQLAGGSWSGANVLTF.

V gene TRBV3-1 (or the pseudogene TRBV3-2) combines with J gene TRBJ1-5; 8 nucleotides agree with TRBD1. Germline V gives CDR1 LGHDT, CDR2 YNNKEL (reference sequence). The CDR3 totals 14 residues. The junction had 3 bases not matched to a gene; V was cut back by 4 bases and J by 4 bases. The CDR3 here is CASSLQGGNQPQHF. The CDR3 DNA is TGTGCCAGCAGCCTACAGGGGGGGAATCAGCCCCAGCATTTT.

The V and J genes are TRBV7-2 and TRBJ1-5; TRBD1 is a possible D gene (6 bases). Germline lookup yields CDR1 SGHTA and CDR2 FQGNSA. This CDR3 has 15 residues. V gave up 5 bases and J gave up 4 bases, with 15 bases separating them. The CDR3 reads CASSPEWTVNQPQHF. The CDR3 DNA sequence: TGTGCCAGCAGCCCAGAATGGACAGTGAATCAGCCCCAGCATTTT.

This chain connects TRBV3-1 (or the pseudogene TRBV3-2) to TRBJ1-5; D is unresolved. Germline V CDR1 and CDR2: LGHDT, YNNKEL (reference sequence). The CDR3 is 13 residues long. V was cut by 2 bases and J by 7 bases, with 9 bases left in between. The CDR3 region is CASSQSLGQPQHF. CDR3 coding DNA: TGTGCCAGCAGCCAATCCCTCGGGCAGCCCCAGCATTTT.

This clone was counted once. The chain carries TRBV3-1 (or the pseudogene TRBV3-2) and TRBJ2-7; 9 positions match TRBD1. J was trimmed by 2 bases and V by 4 bases; bases with no gene match: 0. The CDR3 is 13 amino acids. CDR1 and CDR2 from the germline V gene are LGHDT and YNNKEL (reference sequence). The CDR3 sequence is CASSRQGAYEQYF. CDR3 nucleotides: TGTGCCAGCAGCCGACAGGGGGCCTACGAGCAGTACTTC.

This clone appeared a few times. The gene calls are TRBV5-4 and TRBJ2-7, with 10 nucleotides matching TRBD2. The germline V gene has CDR1 SGHNT and CDR2 YYREEE (reference sequence). The ends lost 1 base at V and 4 bases at J; junction bases unmatched: 5. The CDR3 runs 15 residues. The CDR3 reads CASSLRTSGEYEQYF. In DNA form, the CDR3 reads TGTGCCAGCAGCTTGCGGACTAGCGGAGAGTACGAGCAGTACTTC.

The table lists this clone with a count of one. V usage is TRBV11-2 and J usage is TRBJ2-7; TRBD1 matches at 8 bases. The CDR3 totals 14 residues. The ends lost 0 bases at V and 4 bases at J; junction bases unmatched: 2. Germline V gene data show CDR1 as SGHAT and CDR2 as FQNNGV. This CDR3 is CASSLEDRAYEQYF. The CDR3 DNA is TGTGCCAGCAGCTTAGAGGACAGGGCGTACGAGCAGTACTTC.

The chain links TRBV11-2 to TRBJ2-3; TRBD2 might be the D (6 bases). CDR1 and CDR2 (germline): SGHAT, FQNNGV. V lost 5 bases and J 2 bases, leaving 8 bases between the germline ends. The CDR3 covers 13 residues. The CDR3: CASSPDYTDTQYF. Written as DNA, the CDR3 is TGTGCCAGCAGCCCGGACTACACAGATACGCAGTATTTT. The variable domain in full, completed from reference TRBV11-2 and TRBJ2-3, reads EAGVAQSPRYKIIEKRQSVAFWCNPISGHATLYWYQQILGQGPKLLIQFQNNGVVDDSQLPKDRFSAERLKGVDSTLKIQPAKLEDSAVYLCASSPDYTDTQYFGPGTRLTVL.

The chain recombines TRBV3-1 (or the pseudogene TRBV3-2) with TRBJ1-3; 7 nucleotides align to TRBD1. V trimming: 1 base; J trimming: 0 bases; junction bases outside the gene matches: 6. The V gene's germline CDR1 is LGHDT and CDR2 YNNKEL (reference sequence). This CDR3 has 17 residues. In DNA, the CDR3 is TGTGCCAGCAGCCAAGCCGGGACAGCGCTCTCTGGAAACACCATATATTTT. Protein product: CASSQAGTALSGNTIYF.

As concerns this clone: With a much larger clone just one base away, this may be a read error. The same CDR3 also results from other DNA sequences found in this sample. This sequence joins TRBV7-9 and TRBJ2-3; TRBD1 aligns across 9 bases. V lost 3 bases and J lost 4; bases outside the gene matches: 5. Germline CDR1 reads SEHNR; CDR2 reads FQNEAQ (reference sequence). The CDR3 contains 15 residues. CDR3 nucleotide sequence: TGTGCCAGCAGCTTCCGGGACAGGGACCCAGATACGCAGTATTTT. It codes for CASSFRDRDPDTQYF.

The rearrangement links TRBV4-2 to TRBJ1-1; weak D call: TRBD1 (5 bases). V was pared by 2 bases and J by 4 bases, with 11 bases between. Per germline, CDR1 LGHNA and CDR2 YNFKEQ. There are 14 residues in the CDR3. The CDR3 protein is CASSQLQGPTEAFF. The CDR3 nucleotides read TGTGCCAGCAGCCAATTGCAGGGCCCCACTGAAGCTTTCTTT.

The gene calls are TRBV30 and TRBJ1-1, with no clear D. The CDR3 totals 16 residues. V lost 0 bases and J lost 1, with 15 bases in between. Germline values: CDR1 GTSNPN, CDR2 SVGIG (reference sequence). CDR3 in DNA: TGTGCCTGGAGTGTAGCGGCCCGCGGGTCGAACACTGAAGCTTTCTTT. Translating gives CAWSVAARGSNTEAFF.

V is TRBV3-1 (or the pseudogene TRBV3-2) and J is TRBJ1-1; D not certain. The CDR3 runs 13 residues. Germline CDR1 is LGHDT and CDR2 is YNNKEL (reference sequence). Trimming took 1 base from V and 7 from J, leaving 10 bases between them. CDR3 loop: CASSQGGAIEAFF. The CDR3 nucleotides read TGTGCCAGCAGCCAAGGGGGAGCTATTGAAGCTTTCTTT.